The clone carrying this TCR beta chain was picked up many times. What it binds is not known. Trimming stripped 4 bases from V and 4 bases from J, with 6 bases between. Germline V gene data show CDR1 as SGHTA and CDR2 as FQGNSA. The CDR3 contains 12 residues. These data originate in a study of blood T cells in healthy people across ages. Then a second PCR, running roughly 6 to 11 cycles, was carried out with a sample-barcoded 5' primer and a J-beta primer mix. TCRdb used MiXCR to reprocess the 5' RACE reads, holding one entry per CDR3 protein. The sample lists 850,000 or so distinct CDR3 sequences; 29% were seen once. Healthy individuals of Caucasian origin from Russia, aged roughly 6 to 100, served as donors. Points from the study as a whole: The study found more naive CD4+ cells and higher diversity in long-lived than aged donors.

The sequence came from a woman aged 80 or over in good health. V gene TRBV7-2 combines with J gene TRBJ2-3, with D unresolved. Sequences were obtained from blood. This CDR3 is CASSSFPDTQYF. The CDR3 DNA is TGTGCCAGCAGCTCCTTCCCAGATACGCAGTATTTT.